The present TCR beta chain was sequenced within a study of beta chain features in type 1 diabetes. Turning to the study itself: There were 107,917,701 sorted cells examined across all samples.

A few counts support this clone. The investigators reverse transcribed all of the isolated RNA, so they sequenced expressed TCRB transcripts. This table comes from immunoSEQ multiplex PCR, and its TCRdb copy is limited to in-frame clones, with some not included. The table lists under 950,000 clones, about a sixth of them singletons. Germline CDR1 reads SGHRS; CDR2 reads YFSETQ. V shed 6 bases, J shed 7 bases, and the junction held 9 bases outside the gene matches. CDR3 length equals 15 residues. The sequenced sample was naive CD4+ T cells from blood. This chain connects TRBV5-1 to TRBJ2-1; the match to TRBD2 covers 11 bases. The receptor comes from a woman aged 18-29 years in good health. In DNA form, the CDR3 reads TGCGCCAGCATGGCACTAGCGGGAGTCTTAAATGAGCAGTTCTTC. Amino acids: CASMALAGVLNEQFF.